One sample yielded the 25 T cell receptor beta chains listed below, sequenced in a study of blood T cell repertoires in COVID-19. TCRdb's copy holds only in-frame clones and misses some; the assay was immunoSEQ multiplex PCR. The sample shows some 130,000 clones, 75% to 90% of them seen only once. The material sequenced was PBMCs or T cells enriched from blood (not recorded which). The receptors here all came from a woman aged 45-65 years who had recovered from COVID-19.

The CDR3 sequence is CASSRASPSGYTF. The CDR3 region has the DNA TGTGCCAGCAGCAGGGCCTCACCTTCCGGCTACACCTTC. J is TRBJ1-2 and V is TRBV2; possibly TRBD1 for D (5 bases). Deletions cut 6 bases from V and 8 bases from J, with 16 bases between. The CDR3 length is 13 residues. The germline gives CDR1 SNHLY, CDR2 FYNNEI.

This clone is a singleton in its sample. CDR3 residues: CASSQEGRPAIYF. The CDR3 coding sequence is TGTGCCAGCAGCCAAGAGGGGCGCCCGGCCATATATTTT. J is TRBJ1-3 and V is TRBV3-1 (or the pseudogene TRBV3-2), with D maybe TRBD1 (5 bases). Per germline, CDR1 LGHDT and CDR2 YNNKEL (reference sequence). CDR3 size: 13 residues. The germline V and J ends were trimmed by 0 bases and 11 bases, with 11 bases remaining between them.

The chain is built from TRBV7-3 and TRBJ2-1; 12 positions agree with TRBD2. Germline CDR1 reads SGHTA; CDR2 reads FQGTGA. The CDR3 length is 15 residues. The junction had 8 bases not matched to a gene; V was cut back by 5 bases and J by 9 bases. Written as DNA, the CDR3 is TGTGCCAGCAGCCTTAGGACTAGCGGGGAAGGTGAGCAGTTCTTC. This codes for CASSLRTSGEGEQFF.

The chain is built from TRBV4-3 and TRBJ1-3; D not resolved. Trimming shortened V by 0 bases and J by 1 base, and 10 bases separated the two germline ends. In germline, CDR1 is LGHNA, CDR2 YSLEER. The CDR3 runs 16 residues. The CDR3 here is CASSQDARGSGNTIYF. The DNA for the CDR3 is TGCGCCAGCAGCCAAGATGCCCGGGGATCTGGAAACACCATATATTTT.

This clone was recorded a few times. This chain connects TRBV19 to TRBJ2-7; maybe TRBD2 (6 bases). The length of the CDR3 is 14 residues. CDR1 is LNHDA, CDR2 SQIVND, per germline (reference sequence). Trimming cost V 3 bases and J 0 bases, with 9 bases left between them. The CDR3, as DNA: TGTGCCAGTAGTATCGGCGGGGCCTCCTACGAGCAGTACTTC. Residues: CASSIGGASYEQYF.

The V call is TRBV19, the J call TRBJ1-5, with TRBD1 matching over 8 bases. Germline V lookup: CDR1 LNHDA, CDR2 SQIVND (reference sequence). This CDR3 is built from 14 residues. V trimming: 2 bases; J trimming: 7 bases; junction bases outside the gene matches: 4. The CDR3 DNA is TGTGCCAGTAGTATAACAGGGGGAGAACAGCCCCAGCATTTT. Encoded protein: CASSITGGEQPQHF. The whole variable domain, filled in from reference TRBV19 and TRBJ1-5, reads DGGITQSPKYLFRKEGQNVTLSCEQNLNHDAMYWYRQDPGQGLRLIYYSQIVNDFQKGDIAEGYSVSREKKESFPLTVTSAQKNPTAFYLCASSITGGEQPQHFGDGTRLSIL.

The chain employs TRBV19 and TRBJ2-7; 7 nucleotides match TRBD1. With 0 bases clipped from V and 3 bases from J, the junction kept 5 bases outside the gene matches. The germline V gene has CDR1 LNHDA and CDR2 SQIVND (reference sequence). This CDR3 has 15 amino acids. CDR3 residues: CASSIEGGLDYEQYF. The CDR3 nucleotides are TGTGCCAGTAGTATAGAAGGGGGCCTAGACTACGAGCAGTACTTC. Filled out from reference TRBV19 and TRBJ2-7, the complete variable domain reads DGGITQSPKYLFRKEGQNVTLSCEQNLNHDAMYWYRQDPGQGLRLIYYSQIVNDFQKGDIAEGYSVSREKKESFPLTVTSAQKNPTAFYLCASSIEGGLDYEQYFGPGTRLTVT.

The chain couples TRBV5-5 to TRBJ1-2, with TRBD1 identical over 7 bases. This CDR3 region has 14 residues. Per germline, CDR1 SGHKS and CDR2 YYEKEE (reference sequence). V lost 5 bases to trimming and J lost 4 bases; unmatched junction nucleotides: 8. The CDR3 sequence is CASSSTGNSYGYTF. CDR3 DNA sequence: TGTGCCAGCAGTTCGACAGGGAACTCCTATGGCTACACCTTC.

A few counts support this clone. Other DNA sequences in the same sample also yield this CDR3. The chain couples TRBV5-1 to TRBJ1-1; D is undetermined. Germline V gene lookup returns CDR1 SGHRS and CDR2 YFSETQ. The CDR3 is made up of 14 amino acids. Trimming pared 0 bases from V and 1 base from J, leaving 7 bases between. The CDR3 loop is CASSLGEGNTEAFF. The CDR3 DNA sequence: TGCGCCAGCAGCTTGGGAGAGGGGAACACTGAAGCTTTCTTT.

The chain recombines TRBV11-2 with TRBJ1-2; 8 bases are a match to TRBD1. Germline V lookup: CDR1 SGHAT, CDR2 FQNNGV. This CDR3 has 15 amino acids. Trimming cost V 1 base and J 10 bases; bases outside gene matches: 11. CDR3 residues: CASSLGVGQGRSYTF. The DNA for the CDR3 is TGTGCCAGCAGCTTAGGTGTAGGACAGGGAAGGTCCTACACCTTC.

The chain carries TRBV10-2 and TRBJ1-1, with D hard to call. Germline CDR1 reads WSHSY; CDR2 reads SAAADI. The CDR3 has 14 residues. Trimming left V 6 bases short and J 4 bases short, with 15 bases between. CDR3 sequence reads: CASREDTVSTEAFF. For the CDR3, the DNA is TGCGCCAGCAGGGAAGACACGGTGAGCACTGAAGCTTTCTTT.

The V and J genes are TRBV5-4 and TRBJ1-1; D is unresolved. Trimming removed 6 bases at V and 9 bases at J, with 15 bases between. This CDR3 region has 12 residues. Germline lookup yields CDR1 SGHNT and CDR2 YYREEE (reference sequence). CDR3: CASNPLEGQAFF. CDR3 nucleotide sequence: TGTGCCAGCAACCCACTCGAGGGTCAAGCTTTCTTT. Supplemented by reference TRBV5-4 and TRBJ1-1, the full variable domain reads ETGVTQSPTHLIKTRGQQVTLRCSSQSGHNTVSWYQQALGQGPQFIFQYYREEENGRGNFPPRFSGLQFPNYSSELNVNALELDDSALYLCASNPLEGQAFFGQGTRLTVV.

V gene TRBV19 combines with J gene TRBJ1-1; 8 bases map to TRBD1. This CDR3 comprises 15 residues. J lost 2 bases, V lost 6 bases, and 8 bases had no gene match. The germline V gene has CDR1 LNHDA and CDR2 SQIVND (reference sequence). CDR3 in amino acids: CASRDRDRLNTEAFF. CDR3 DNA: TGTGCCAGTAGGGACCGGGACAGGTTAAACACTGAAGCTTTCTTT.

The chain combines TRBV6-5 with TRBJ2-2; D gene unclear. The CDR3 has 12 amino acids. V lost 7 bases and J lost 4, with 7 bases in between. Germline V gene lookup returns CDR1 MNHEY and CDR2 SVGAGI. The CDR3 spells CASTTVTGELFF. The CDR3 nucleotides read TGTGCCAGCACCACGGTCACCGGGGAGCTGTTTTTT.

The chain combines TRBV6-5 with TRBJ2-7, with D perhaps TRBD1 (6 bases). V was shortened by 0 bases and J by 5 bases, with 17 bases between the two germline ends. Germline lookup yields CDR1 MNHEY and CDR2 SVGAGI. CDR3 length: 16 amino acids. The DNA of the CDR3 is TGTGCCAGCAGTTACTCGCTCGGCACAGGGAGTGACGAGCAGTACTTC. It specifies CASSYSLGTGSDEQYF.

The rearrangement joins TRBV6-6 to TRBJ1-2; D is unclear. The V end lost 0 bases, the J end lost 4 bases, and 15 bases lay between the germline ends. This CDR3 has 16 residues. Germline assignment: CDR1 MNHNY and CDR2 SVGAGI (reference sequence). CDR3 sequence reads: CASSYSVVLASYGYTF. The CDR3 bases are TGTGCCAGCAGTTACTCTGTGGTATTAGCCAGCTATGGCTACACCTTC.

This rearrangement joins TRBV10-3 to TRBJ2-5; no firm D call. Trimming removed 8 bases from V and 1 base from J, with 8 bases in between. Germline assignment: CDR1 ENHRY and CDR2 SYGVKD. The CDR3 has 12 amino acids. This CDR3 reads CAIGQTQETQYF. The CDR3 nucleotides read TGTGCCATCGGGCAGACCCAAGAGACCCAGTACTTC.

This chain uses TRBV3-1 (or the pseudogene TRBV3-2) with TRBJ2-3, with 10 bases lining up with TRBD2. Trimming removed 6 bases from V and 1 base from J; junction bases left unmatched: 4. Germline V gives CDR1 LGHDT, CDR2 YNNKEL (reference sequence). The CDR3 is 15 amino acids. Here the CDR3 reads CASRDGLAGTDTQYF. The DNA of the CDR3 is TGTGCCAGCAGAGACGGACTAGCGGGCACAGATACGCAGTATTTT.

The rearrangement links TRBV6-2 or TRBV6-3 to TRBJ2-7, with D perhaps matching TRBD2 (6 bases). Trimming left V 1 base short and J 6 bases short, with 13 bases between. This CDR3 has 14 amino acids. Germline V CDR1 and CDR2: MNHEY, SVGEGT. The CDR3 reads CASSYFGGFVEQYF. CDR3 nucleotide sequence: TGTGCCAGCAGTTACTTCGGAGGGTTTGTCGAGCAGTACTTC.

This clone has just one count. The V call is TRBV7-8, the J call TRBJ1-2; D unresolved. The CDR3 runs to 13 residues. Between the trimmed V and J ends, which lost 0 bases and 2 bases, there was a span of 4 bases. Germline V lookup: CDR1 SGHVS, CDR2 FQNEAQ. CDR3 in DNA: TGTGCCAGCAGCTTAGCTCAAAACTATGGCTACACCTTC. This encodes CASSLAQNYGYTF. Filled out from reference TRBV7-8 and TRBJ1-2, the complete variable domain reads GAGVSQSPRYKVAKRGQDVALRCDPISGHVSLFWYQQALGQGPEFLTYFQNEAQLDKSGLPSDRFFAERPEGSVSTLKIQRTQQEDSAVYLCASSLAQNYGYTFGSGTRLTVV.

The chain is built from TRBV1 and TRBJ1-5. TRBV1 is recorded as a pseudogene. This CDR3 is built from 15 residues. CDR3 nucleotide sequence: TGCACCAGCAGCCTTCCTTTTTATAGCAATCAGCCCCAGCATTTT. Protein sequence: CTSSLPFYSNQPQHF.

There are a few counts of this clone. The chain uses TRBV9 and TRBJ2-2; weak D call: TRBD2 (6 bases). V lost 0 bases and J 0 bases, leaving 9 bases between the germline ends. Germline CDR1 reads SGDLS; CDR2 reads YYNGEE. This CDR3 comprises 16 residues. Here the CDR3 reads CASSVAWGANTGELFF. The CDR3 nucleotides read TGTGCCAGCAGCGTAGCTTGGGGGGCGAACACCGGGGAGCTGTTTTTT.

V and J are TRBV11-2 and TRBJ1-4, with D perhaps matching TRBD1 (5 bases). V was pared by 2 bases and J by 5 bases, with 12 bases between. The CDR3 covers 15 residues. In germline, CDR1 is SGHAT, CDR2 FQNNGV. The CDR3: CASSLIPGINEKLFF. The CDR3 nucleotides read TGTGCCAGCAGCTTAATTCCAGGGATAAATGAAAAACTGTTTTTT.

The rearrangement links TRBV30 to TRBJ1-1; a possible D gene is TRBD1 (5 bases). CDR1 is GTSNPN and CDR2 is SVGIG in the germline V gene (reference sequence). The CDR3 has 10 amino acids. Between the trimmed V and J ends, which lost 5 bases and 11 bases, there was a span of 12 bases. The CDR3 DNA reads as TGTGCCTGGGGCCCCGGGGGGGCTTTCTTT. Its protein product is CAWGPGGAFF.

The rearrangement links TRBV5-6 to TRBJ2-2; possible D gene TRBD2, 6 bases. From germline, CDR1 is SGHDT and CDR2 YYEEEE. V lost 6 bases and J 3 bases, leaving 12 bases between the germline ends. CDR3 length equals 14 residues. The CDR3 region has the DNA TGTGCCAGCAACGCGGGGACGGACACCGGGGAGCTGTTTTTT. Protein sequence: CASNAGTDTGELFF. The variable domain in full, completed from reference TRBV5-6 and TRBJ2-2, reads DAGVTQSPTHLIKTRGQQVTLRCSPKSGHDTVSWYQQALGQGPQFIFQYYEEEERQRGNFPDRFSGHQFPNYSSELNVNALLLGDSALYLCASNAGTDTGELFFGEGSRLTVL.